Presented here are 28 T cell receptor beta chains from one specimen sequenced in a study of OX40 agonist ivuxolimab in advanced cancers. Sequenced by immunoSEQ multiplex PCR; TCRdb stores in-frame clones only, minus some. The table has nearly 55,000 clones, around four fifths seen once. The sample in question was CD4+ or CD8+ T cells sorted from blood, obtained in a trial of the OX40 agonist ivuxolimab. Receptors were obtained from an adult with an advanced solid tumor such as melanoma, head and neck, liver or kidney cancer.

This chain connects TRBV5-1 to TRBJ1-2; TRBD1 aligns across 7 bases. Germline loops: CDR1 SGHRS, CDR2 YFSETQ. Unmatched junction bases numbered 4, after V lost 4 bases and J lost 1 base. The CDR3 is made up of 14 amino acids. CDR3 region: CASSLGDSNYGYTF. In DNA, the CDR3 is TGCGCCAGCAGCCTCGGGGACAGTAACTATGGCTACACCTTC. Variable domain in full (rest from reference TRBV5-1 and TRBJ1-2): KAGVTQTPRYLIKTRGQQVTLSCSPISGHRSVSWYQQTPGQGLQFLFEYFSETQRNKGNFPGRFSGRQFSNSRSEMNVSTLELGDSALYLCASSLGDSNYGYTFGSGTRLTVV.

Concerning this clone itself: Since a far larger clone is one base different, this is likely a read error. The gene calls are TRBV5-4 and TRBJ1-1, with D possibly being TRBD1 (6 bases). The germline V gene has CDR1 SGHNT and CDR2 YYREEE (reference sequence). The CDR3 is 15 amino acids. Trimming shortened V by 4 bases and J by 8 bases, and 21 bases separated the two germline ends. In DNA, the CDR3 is TGTGCCAGCAGCACCGACGCGGGCCCAGGGGCAGAAGCTTTCTTT. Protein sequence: CASSTDAGPGAEAFF.

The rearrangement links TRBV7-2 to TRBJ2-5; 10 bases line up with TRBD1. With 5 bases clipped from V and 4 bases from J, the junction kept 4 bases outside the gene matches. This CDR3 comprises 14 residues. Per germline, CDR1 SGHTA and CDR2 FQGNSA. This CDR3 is CASSQDRGLETQYF. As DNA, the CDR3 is TGTGCCAGCAGCCAGGACAGGGGGTTAGAGACCCAGTACTTC.

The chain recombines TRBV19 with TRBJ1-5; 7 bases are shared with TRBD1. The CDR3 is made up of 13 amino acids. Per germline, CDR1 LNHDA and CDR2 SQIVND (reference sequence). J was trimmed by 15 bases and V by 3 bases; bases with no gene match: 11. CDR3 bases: TGTGCCAGTAGTATCGTCCGGGACAGCGAACGGCATTTT. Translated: CASSIVRDSERHF. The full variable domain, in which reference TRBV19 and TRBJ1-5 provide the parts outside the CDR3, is DGGITQSPKYLFRKEGQNVTLSCEQNLNHDAMYWYRQDPGQGLRLIYYSQIVNDFQKGDIAEGYSVSREKKESFPLTVTSAQKNPTAFYLCASSIVRDSERHFGDGTRLSIL.

CDR3 amino acids: CASSSWTGLSPYNEQFF. The DNA of the CDR3 is TGTGCCAGCAGCTCATGGACCGGACTCTCCCCCTACAATGAGCAGTTCTTC. The chain is built from TRBV7-8 and TRBJ2-1; possible D gene TRBD2, 5 bases. The CDR3 covers 17 residues. Trimming stripped 4 bases from V and 2 bases from J, with 18 bases between. In germline, CDR1 is SGHVS, CDR2 FQNEAQ.

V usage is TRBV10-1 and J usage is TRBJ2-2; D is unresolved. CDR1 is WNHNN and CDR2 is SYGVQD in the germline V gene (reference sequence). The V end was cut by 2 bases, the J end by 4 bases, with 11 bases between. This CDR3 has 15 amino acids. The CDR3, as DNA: TGCGCCAGCAGTGAGGGGCTAGGGATCACCGGGGAGCTGTTTTTT. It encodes CASSEGLGITGELFF.

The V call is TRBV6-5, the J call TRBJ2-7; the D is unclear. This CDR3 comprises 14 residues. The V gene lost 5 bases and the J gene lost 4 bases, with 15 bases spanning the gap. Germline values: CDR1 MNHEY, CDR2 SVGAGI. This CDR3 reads CASSRAQDGYEQYF. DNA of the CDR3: TGTGCCAGCAGTCGCGCTCAGGACGGTTACGAGCAGTACTTC.

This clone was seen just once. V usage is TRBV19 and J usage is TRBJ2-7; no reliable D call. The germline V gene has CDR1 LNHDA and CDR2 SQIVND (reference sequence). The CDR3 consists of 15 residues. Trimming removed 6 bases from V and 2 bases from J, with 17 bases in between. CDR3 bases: TGTGCCAGTAGCCAAGGGCTAGTCGACGCCTACGAGCAGTACTTC. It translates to CASSQGLVDAYEQYF.

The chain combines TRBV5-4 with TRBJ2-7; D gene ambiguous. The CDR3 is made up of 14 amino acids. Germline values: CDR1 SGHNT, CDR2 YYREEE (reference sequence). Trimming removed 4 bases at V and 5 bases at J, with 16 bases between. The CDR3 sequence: CASSAGPRRHEQYF. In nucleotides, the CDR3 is TGTGCCAGCAGCGCTGGCCCCCGGCGCCACGAGCAGTACTTC.

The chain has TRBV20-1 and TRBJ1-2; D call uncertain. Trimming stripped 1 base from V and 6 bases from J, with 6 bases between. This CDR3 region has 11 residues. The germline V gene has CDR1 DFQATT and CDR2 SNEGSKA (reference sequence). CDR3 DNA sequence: TGCAGTGCTAGAGCAGCGGATGGCTACACCTTC. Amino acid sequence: CSARAADGYTF.

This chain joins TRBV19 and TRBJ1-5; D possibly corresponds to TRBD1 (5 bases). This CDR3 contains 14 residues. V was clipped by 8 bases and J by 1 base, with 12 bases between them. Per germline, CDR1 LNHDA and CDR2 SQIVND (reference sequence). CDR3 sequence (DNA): TGTGCCAGTTCGTCCAGGGAAAGCAATCAGCCCCAGCATTTT. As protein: CASSSRESNQPQHF.

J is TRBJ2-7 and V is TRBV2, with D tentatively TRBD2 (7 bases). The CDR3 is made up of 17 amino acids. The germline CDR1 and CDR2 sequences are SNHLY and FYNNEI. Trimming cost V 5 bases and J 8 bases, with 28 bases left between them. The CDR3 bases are TGTGCCAGCAGTCCCATTGGATTCGGGGGGCGCGAAATGAAGCAGTACTTC. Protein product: CASSPIGFGGREMKQYF.

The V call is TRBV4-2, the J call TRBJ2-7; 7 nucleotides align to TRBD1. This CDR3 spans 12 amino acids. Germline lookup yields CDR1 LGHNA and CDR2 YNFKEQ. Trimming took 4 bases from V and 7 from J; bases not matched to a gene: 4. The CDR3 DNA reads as TGTGCCAGCAGCCGGGACAGAGAAGAGCAGTACTTC. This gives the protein CASSRDREEQYF.

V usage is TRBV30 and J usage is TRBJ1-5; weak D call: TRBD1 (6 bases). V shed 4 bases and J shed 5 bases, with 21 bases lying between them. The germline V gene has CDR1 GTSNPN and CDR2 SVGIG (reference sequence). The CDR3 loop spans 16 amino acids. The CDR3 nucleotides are TGTGCCTGGACCAGAAGGGGGGGAGTTGCGGATCAGCCCCAGCATTTT. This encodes CAWTRRGGVADQPQHF.

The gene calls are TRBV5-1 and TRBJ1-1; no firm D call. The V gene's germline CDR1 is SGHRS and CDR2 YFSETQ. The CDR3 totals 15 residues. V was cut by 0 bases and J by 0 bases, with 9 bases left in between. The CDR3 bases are TGCGCCAGCAGCTTGGAGGCGGCCATGAACACTGAAGCTTTCTTT. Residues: CASSLEAAMNTEAFF.

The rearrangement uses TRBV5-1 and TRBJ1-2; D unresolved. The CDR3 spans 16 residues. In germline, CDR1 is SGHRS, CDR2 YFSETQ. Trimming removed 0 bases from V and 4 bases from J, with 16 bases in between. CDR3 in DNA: TGCGCCAGCAGCTTGGATTGGACCAAGGGAGCCTATGGCTACACCTTC. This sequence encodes CASSLDWTKGAYGYTF.

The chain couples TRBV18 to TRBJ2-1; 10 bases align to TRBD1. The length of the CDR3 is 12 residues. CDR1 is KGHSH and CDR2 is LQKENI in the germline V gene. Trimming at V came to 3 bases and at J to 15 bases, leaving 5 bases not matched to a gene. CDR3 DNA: TGTGCCAGCTCACCGGACAGGGGGGTTTTGTTCTTC. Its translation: CASSPDRGVLFF.

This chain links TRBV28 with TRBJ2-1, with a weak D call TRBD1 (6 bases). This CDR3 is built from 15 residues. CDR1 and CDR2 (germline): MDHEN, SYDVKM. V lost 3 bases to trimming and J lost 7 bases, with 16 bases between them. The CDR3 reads CASSLAQGGGNEQFF. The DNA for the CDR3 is TGTGCCAGCAGTTTGGCACAGGGCGGCGGAAATGAGCAGTTCTTC.

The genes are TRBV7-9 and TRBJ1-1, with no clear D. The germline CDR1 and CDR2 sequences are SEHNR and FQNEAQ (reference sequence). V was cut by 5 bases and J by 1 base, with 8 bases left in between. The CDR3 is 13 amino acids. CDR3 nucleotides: TGTGCCAGCAGCCTCTCGAAGAACACTGAAGCTTTCTTT. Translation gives CASSLSKNTEAFF.

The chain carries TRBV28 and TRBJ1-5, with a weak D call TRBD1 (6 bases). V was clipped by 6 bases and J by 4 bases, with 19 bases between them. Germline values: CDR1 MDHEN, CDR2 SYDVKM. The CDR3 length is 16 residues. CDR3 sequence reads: CASSPSRQATNQPQHF. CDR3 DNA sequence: TGTGCCAGCAGCCCCTCTCGACAGGCGACGAATCAGCCCCAGCATTTT.

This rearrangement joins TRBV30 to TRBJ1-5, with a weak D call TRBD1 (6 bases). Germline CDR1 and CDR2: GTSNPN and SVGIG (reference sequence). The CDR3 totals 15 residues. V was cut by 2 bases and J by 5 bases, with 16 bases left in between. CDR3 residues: CAWSPYGQTYQPQHF. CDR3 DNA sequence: TGTGCCTGGAGTCCATATGGACAGACGTATCAGCCCCAGCATTTT.

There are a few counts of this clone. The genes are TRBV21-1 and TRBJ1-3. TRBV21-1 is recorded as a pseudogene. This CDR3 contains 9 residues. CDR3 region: CASSSGRHF. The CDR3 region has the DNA TGTGCCAGCAGCAGCGGAAGACATTTT.

CDR3 in amino acids: CASSSLGGGYEQYF. The CDR3 coding sequence is TGTGCCAGCAGCTCCCTGGGAGGGGGATACGAGCAGTACTTC. The chain links TRBV5-6 to TRBJ2-7, with D tentatively TRBD2 (7 bases). The germline V and J ends were trimmed by 3 bases and 4 bases, with 14 bases remaining between them. The germline CDR1 and CDR2 sequences are SGHDT and YYEEEE. This CDR3 contains 14 residues.

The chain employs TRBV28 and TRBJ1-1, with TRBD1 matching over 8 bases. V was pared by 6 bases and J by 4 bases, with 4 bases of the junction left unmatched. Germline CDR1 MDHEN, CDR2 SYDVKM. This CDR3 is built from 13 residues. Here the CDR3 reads CASRPTGGTEAFF. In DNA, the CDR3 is TGTGCCAGCAGACCCACAGGGGGCACTGAAGCTTTCTTT.

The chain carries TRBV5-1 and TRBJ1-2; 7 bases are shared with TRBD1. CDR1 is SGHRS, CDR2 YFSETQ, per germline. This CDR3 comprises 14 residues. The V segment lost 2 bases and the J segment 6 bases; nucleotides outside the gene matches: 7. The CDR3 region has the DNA TGCGCCAGCAGCTTAGGACAGGCTGGAGATGGCTACACCTTC. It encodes CASSLGQAGDGYTF.

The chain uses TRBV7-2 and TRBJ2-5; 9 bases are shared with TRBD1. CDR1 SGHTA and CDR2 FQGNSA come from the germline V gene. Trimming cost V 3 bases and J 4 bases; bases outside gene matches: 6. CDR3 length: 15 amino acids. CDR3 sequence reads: CASSLYRGQRETQYF. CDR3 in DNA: TGTGCCAGCAGCTTGTACAGGGGGCAGCGAGAGACCCAGTACTTC.

The CDR3 DNA sequence: TGTGCCAGTAGAAAGGACAGGCCTATGAACACTGAAGCTTTCTTT. Encoded protein: CASRKDRPMNTEAFF. The chain couples TRBV19 to TRBJ1-1, with 7 positions matching TRBD1. The CDR3 runs to 15 residues. Germline assignment: CDR1 LNHDA and CDR2 SQIVND (reference sequence). With V trimmed by 6 bases and J by 0 bases, 7 bases remained unmatched.

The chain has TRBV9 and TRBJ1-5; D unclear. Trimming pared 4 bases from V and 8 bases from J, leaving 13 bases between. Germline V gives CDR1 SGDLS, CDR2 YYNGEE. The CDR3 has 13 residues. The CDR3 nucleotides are TGTGCCAGCAGCACCCGTCTTGACGAGCCCCAGCATTTT. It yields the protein CASSTRLDEPQHF.